The text below deals with one TCR beta chain. MiXCR, run by TCRdb on the RT-PCR reads, gives a single entry per CDR3 protein. Here the sample spans 650,000 to 800,000 distinct CDR3 sequences, 14% being singletons. Germline loops: CDR1 SGDLS, CDR2 YYNGEE. This CDR3 region has 14 residues. V trimming: 2 bases; J trimming: 11 bases; junction bases outside the gene matches: 10. This sequence joins TRBV9 and TRBJ1-3; 7 bases line up with TRBD1. The sequencing input was memory CD4+ T cells from blood. The receptor comes from a female donor in good health, serving as a healthy control. CDR3 DNA: TGTGCCAGCAGCGTCCGGGACAGCGGTTCCGCCATATATTTT. Translated, it gives CASSVRDSGSAIYF.